One sample yielded the 6 T cell receptor beta chains listed below, sequenced in a study of beta chain features in type 1 diabetes. Whole-study findings and limits: Shortening that was moderate but significant affected the TCRB CDR3s of Type 1 diabetes patients in all four CD4+ subsets.

The entirety of the isolated RNA underwent reverse transcription, so expressed TCRB transcripts were sequenced. Libraries were prepared by immunoSEQ multiplex PCR; TCRdb keeps only in-frame clonotypes and omits some of them. The table includes around 180,000 clones, about 8% detected once. Their antigen targets remain unknown. The sample consisted of central memory CD4+ T cells from blood. The source of these receptors is a woman aged 40 to 50 with type 1 diabetes.

The chain employs TRBV5-4 and TRBJ2-3; tentative D call: TRBD2 (5 bases). This CDR3 has 14 amino acids. V was cut by 2 bases and J by 6 bases, with 13 bases left in between. Germline CDR1 SGHNT, CDR2 YYREEE (reference sequence). The CDR3 reads CASSFYSGTDTQYF. The CDR3 region has the DNA TGTGCCAGCAGCTTTTACAGCGGAACCGATACGCAGTATTTT.

This clone has just a few counts. The V and J genes are TRBV5-4 and TRBJ2-3, with TRBD2 matching 8 bases. CDR3 length equals 15 residues. Germline assignment: CDR1 SGHNT and CDR2 YYREEE (reference sequence). The junction had 7 bases not matched to a gene; V was cut back by 4 bases and J by 3 bases. The CDR3 reads CASSPDQRGTDTQYF. The CDR3 bases are TGTGCCAGCAGCCCCGACCAGCGGGGGACAGATACGCAGTATTTT.

Only a few counts were recorded for this clone. The chain recombines TRBV30 with TRBJ2-7; TRBD2 agrees at 9 bases. The germline CDR1 and CDR2 sequences are GTSNPN and SVGIG (reference sequence). The CDR3 is 13 amino acids. Trimming took 5 bases from V and 6 from J; bases not matched to a gene: 8. Here the CDR3 reads CAWGAGGPSEQYF. CDR3 DNA: TGTGCCTGGGGGGCGGGAGGGCCGTCCGAGCAGTACTTC.

There are a few counts of this clone. Mismatch with germline at one junction end may stem from a read error. The CDR3, as DNA: TGTGCTAGCAGCTTAATAACAGGGGAAGACGGGGAGCTGTTTTTT. The encoded protein is CASSLITGEDGELFF. The chain combines TRBV7-7 with TRBJ2-2; TRBD1 matches at 7 bases. CDR1 and CDR2 from the germline V gene are SSHAT and FNYEAQ (reference sequence). The CDR3 has 15 residues. Based on the CDR3 plus reference TRBV7-7 and TRBJ2-2, the full variable domain is GAGVSQSPRYKVTKRGQDVTLRCDPISSHATLYWYQQALGQGPEFLTYFNYEAQPDKSGLPSDRFSAERPEGSISTLTIQRTEQRDSAMYRCASSLITGEDGELFFGEGSRLTVL.

This clone was seen only a few times. This chain connects TRBV30 to TRBJ1-1; maybe TRBD1 (6 bases). The germline V and J ends were trimmed by 4 bases and 5 bases, with 14 bases remaining between them. The CDR3 runs 13 residues. Germline CDR1 is GTSNPN and CDR2 is SVGIG (reference sequence). Here the CDR3 DNA reads TGTGCCTGGAACATGGGGGGGCCAACTGAAGCTTTCTTT. Protein product: CAWNMGGPTEAFF.

This clone was seen a few times. This rearrangement joins TRBV10-3 to TRBJ2-3; D perhaps matches TRBD1 (7 bases). The germline V gene encodes CDR1 ENHRY and CDR2 SYGVKD. V was trimmed by 7 bases and J by 6 bases, leaving 17 bases between them. The CDR3 runs 14 residues. The CDR3 DNA follows: TGTGCCATCACTTCGGACAGGAGGGCCGATACGCAGTATTTT. It translates to CAITSDRRADTQYF.